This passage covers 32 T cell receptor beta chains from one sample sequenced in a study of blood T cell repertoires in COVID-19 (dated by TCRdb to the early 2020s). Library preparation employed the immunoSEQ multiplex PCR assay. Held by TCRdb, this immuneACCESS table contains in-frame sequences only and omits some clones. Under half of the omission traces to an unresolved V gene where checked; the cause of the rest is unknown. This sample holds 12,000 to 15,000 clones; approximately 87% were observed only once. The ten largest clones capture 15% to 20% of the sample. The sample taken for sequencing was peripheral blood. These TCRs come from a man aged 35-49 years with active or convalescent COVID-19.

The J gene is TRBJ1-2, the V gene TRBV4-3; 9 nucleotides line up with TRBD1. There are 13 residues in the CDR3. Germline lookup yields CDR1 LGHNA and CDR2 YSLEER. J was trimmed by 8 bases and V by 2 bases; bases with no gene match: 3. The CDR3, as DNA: TGCGCCAGCAGCCAACGACAGGGGGACGGCTACACCTTC. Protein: CASSQRQGDGYTF.

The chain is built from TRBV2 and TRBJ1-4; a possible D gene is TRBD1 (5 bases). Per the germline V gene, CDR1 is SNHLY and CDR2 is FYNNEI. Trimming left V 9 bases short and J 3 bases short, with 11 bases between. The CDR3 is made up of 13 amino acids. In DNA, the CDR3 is TGTGCCAGTGGGTACAGGTCTAATGAAAAACTGTTTTTT. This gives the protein CASGYRSNEKLFF.

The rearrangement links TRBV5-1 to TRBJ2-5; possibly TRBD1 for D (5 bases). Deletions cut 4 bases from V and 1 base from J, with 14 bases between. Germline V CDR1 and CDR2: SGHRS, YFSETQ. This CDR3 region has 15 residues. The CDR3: CASSLTGDSQETQYF. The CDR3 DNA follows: TGCGCCAGCAGCCTAACAGGAGACTCCCAAGAGACCCAGTACTTC.

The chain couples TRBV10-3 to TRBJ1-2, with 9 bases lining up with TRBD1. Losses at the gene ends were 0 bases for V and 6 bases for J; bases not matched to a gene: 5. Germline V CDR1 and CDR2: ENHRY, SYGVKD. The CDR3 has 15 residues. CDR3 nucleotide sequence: TGTGCCATCAGTGAGTCTGGACAGGGGTCACATGGCTACACCTTC. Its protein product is CAISESGQGSHGYTF.

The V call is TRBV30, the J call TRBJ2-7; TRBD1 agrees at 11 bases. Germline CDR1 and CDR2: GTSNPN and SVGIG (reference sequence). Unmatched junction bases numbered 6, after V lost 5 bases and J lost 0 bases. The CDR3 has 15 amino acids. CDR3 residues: CAWRDRGKSSYEQYF. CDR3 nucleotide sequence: TGTGCCTGGCGGGACAGGGGGAAAAGCTCCTACGAGCAGTACTTC.

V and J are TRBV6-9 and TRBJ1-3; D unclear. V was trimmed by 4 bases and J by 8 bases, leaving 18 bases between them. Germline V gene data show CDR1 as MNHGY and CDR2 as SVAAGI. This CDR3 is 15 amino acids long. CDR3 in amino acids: CASSSRSALGDTIYF. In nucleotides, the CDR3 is TGTGCCAGCAGTTCTCGCAGCGCTCTCGGGGACACCATATATTTT.

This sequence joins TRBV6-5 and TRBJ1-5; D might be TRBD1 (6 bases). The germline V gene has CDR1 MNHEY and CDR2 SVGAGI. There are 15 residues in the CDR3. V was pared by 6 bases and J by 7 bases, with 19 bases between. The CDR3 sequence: CASSRGGGAGQPQHF. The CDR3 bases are TGTGCCAGCAGCCGCGGGGGGGGCGCCGGGCAGCCCCAGCATTTT.

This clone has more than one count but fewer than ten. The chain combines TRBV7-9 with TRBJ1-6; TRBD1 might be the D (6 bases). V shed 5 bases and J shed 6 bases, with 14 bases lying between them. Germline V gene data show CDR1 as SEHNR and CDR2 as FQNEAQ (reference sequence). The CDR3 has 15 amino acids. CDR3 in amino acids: CASSSDRLINSPLHF. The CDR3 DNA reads TGTGCCAGCAGCAGCGACAGGCTTATTAATTCACCCCTCCACTTT.

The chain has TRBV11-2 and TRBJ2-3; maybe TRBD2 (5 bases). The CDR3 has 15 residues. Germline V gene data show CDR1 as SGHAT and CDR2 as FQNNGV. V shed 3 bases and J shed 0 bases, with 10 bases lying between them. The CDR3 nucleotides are TGTGCCAGCAGCTTCAGTAGGACTAGCACAGATACGCAGTATTTT. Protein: CASSFSRTSTDTQYF. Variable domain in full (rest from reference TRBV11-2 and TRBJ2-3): EAGVAQSPRYKIIEKRQSVAFWCNPISGHATLYWYQQILGQGPKLLIQFQNNGVVDDSQLPKDRFSAERLKGVDSTLKIQPAKLEDSAVYLCASSFSRTSTDTQYFGPGTRLTVL.

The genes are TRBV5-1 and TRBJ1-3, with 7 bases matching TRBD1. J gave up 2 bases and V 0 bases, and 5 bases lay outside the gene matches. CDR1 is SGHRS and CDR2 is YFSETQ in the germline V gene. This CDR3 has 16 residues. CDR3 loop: CASSLVPGGTGNTIYF. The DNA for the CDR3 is TGCGCCAGCAGCTTGGTGCCAGGGGGAACTGGAAACACCATATATTTT.

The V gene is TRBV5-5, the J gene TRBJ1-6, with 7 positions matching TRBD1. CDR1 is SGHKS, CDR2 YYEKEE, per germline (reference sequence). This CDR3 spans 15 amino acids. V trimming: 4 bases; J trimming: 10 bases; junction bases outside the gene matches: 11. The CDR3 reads CASSVGTVLASPLHF. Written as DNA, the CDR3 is TGTGCCAGCAGCGTCGGGACAGTCCTAGCATCACCCCTCCACTTT.

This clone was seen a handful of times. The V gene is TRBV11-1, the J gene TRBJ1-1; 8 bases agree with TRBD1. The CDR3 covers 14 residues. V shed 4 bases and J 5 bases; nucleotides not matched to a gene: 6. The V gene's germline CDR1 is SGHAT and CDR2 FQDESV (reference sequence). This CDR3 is CASSSSRDRTEAFF. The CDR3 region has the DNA TGTGCCAGCAGCTCTAGCAGGGACAGGACTGAAGCTTTCTTT.

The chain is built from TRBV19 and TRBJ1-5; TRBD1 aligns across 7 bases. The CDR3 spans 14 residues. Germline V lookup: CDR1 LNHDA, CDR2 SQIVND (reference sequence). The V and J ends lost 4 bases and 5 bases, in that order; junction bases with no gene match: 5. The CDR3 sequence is CASSRQGTYQPQHF. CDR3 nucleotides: TGTGCCAGTAGTAGACAGGGAACATATCAGCCCCAGCATTTT.

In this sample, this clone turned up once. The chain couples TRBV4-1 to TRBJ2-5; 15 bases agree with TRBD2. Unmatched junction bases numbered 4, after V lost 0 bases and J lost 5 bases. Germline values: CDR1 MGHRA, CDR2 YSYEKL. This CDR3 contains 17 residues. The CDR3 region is CASSQEGLAGGGETQYF. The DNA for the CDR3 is TGCGCCAGCAGCCAAGAGGGACTAGCGGGGGGCGGGGAGACCCAGTACTTC.

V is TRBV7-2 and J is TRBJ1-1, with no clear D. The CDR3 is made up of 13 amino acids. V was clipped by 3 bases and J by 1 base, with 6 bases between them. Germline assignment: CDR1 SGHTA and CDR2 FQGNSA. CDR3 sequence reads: CASSFIENTEAFF. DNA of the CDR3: TGTGCCAGCAGCTTTATAGAGAACACTGAAGCTTTCTTT.

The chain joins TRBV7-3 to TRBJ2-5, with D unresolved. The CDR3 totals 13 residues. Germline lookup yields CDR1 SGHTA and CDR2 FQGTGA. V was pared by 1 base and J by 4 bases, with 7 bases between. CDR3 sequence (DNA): TGTGCCAGCAGCTTAAACTCTGGAGAGACCCAGTACTTC. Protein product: CASSLNSGETQYF.

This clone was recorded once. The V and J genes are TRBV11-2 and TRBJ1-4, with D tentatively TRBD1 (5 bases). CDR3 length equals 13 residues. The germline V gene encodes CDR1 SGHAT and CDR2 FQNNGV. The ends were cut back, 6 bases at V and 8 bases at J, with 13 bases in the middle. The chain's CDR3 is CASRQQDWEKLFF. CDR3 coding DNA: TGTGCCAGCAGGCAACAGGATTGGGAAAAACTGTTTTTT.

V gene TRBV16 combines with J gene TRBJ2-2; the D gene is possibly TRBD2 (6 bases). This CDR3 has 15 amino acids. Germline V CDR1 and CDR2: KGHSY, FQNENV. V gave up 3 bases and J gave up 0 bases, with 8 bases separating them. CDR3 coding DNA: TGTGCCAGCAGCCAGAGCGGGCCGAACACCGGGGAGCTGTTTTTT. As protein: CASSQSGPNTGELFF.

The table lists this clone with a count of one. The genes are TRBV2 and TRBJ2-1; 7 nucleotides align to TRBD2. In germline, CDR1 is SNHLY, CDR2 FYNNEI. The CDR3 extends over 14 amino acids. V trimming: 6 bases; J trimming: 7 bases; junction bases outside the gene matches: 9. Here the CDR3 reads CASRVSREGNEQFF. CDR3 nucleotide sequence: TGTGCCAGCAGAGTTTCGAGGGAGGGGAATGAGCAGTTCTTC.

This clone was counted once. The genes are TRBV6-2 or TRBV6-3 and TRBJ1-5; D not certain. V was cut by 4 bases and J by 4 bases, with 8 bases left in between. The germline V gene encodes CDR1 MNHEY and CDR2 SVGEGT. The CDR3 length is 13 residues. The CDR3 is CASSSDSNQPQHF. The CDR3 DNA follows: TGTGCCAGCAGTTCAGACTCAAATCAGCCCCAGCATTTT.

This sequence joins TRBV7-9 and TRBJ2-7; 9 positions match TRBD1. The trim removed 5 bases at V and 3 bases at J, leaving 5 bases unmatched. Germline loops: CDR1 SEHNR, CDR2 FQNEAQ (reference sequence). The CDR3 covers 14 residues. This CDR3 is CASSKGTGNYEQYF. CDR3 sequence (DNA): TGTGCCAGCAGCAAGGGGACAGGGAACTACGAGCAGTACTTC.

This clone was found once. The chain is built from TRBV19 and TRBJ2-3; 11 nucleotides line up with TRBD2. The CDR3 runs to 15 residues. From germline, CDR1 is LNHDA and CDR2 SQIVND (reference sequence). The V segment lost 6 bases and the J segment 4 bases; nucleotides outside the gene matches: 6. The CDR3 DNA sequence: TGTGCCAGTAGCCTTAGCGGGGGGGCCCCAGATACGCAGTATTTT. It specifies CASSLSGGAPDTQYF.

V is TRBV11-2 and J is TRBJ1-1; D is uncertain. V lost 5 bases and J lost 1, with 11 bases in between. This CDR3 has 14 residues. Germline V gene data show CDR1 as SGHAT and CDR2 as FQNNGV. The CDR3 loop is CASSANPSNTEAFF. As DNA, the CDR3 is TGTGCCAGCAGCGCTAACCCCTCGAACACTGAAGCTTTCTTT.

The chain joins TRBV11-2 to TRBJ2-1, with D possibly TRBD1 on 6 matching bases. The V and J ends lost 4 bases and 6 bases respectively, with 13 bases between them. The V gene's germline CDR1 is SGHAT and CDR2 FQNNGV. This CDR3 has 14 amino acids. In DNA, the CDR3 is TGTGCCAGCAGCTCGAACAGGGTGTCCAATGAGCAGTTCTTC. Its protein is CASSSNRVSNEQFF.

CDR3 sequence reads: CASSPPPTSSGNEQFF. The CDR3 DNA reads TGCGCCAGCAGTCCACCGCCTACCAGTTCGGGGAATGAGCAGTTCTTC. The rearrangement joins TRBV5-1 to TRBJ2-1, with a possible D match to TRBD2 (5 bases). Trimming shortened V by 5 bases and J by 7 bases, and 22 bases separated the two germline ends. Germline CDR1 reads SGHRS; CDR2 reads YFSETQ. CDR3 length: 16 amino acids.

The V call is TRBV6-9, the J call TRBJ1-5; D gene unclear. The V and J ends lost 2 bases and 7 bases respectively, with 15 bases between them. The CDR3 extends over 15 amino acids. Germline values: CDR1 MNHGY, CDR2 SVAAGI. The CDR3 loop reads CASSYGERRNQPQHF. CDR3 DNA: TGTGCCAGCAGTTATGGGGAGAGGAGGAACCAGCCCCAGCATTTT.

The CDR3 here is CASSLEYVSEAFF. CDR3 in DNA: TGTGCCAGCAGCTTAGAATATGTCTCTGAAGCTTTCTTT. The chain recombines TRBV11-2 with TRBJ1-1; no firm D call. V dropped 0 bases and J dropped 6 bases, with 8 bases sitting between them. Per germline, CDR1 SGHAT and CDR2 FQNNGV. CDR3 length equals 13 residues.

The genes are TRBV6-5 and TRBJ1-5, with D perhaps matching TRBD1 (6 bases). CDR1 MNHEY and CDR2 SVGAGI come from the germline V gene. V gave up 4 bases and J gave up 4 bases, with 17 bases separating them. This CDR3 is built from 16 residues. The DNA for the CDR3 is TGTGCCAGCAGTTCTCAGGATCAGGGGAATAATCAGCCCCAGCATTTT. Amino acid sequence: CASSSQDQGNNQPQHF.

CDR3 DNA sequence: TGTGCCCACCGGGGAGCGAGCAATCAGCCCCAGCATTTT. It translates to CAHRGASNQPQHF. V is TRBV28 and J is TRBJ1-5; unclear D gene. Germline CDR1 reads MDHEN; CDR2 reads SYDVKM. There are 13 residues in the CDR3. Trimming took 11 bases from V and 1 from J, leaving 12 bases between them.

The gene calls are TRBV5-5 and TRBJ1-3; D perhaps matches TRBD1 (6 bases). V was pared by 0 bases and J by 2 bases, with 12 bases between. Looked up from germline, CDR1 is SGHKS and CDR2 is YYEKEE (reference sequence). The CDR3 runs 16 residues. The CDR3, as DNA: TGTGCCAGCAGCTTGGACGGGGGGCTCACTGGAAACACCATATATTTT. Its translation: CASSLDGGLTGNTIYF.

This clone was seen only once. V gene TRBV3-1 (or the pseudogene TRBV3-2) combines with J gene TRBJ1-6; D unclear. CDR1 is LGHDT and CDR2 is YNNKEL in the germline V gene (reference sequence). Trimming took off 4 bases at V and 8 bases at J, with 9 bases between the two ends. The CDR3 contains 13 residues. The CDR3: CASSRQTDSPLHF. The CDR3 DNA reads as TGTGCCAGCAGCCGCCAGACTGATTCACCCCTCCACTTT.

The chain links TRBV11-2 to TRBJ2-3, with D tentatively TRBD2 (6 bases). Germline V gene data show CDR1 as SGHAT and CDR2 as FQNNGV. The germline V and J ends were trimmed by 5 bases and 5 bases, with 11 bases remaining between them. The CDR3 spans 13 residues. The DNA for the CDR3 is TGTGCCAGCAGCGAACTAGCAGGAGATACGCAGTATTTT. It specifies CASSELAGDTQYF.